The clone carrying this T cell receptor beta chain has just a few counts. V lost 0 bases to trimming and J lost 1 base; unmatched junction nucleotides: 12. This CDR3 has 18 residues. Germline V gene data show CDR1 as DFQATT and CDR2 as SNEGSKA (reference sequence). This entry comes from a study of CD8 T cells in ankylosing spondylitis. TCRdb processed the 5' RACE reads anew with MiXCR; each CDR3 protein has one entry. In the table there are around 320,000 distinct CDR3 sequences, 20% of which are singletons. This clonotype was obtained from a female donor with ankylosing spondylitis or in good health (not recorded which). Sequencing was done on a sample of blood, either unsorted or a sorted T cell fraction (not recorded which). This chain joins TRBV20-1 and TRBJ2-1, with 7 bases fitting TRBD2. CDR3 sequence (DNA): TGCAGTGCTAGAGATTGGCGGGGAGCGGGGATTTCCTACAATGAGCAGTTCTTC. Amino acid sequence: CSARDWRGAGISYNEQFF.